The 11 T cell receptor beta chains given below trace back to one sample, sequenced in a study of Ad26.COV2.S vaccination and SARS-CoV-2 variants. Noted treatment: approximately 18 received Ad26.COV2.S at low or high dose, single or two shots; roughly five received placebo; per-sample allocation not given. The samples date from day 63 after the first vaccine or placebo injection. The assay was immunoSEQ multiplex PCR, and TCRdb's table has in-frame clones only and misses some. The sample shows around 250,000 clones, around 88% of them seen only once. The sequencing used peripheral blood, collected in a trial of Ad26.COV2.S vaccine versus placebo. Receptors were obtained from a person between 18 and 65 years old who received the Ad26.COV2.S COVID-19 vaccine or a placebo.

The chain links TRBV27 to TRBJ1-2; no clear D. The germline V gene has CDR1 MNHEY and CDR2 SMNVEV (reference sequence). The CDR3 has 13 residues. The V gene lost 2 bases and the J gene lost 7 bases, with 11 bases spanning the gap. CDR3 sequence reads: CASSLKKGTGYTF. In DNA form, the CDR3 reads TGTGCCAGCAGTTTAAAGAAGGGTACTGGCTACACCTTC.

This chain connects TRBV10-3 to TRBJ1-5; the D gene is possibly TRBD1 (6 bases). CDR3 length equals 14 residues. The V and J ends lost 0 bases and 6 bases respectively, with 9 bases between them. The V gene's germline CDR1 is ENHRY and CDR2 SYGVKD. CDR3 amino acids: CAISESTGRQPQHF. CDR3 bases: TGTGCCATCAGTGAGTCAACAGGGCGTCAGCCCCAGCATTTT.

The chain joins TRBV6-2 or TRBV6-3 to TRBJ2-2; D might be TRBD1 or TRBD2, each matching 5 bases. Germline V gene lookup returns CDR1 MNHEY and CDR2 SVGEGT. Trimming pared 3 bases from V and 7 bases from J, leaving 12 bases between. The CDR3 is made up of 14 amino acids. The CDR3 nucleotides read TGTGCCAGCAGTTATGGCAGGGACCACGGGGAGCTGTTTTTT. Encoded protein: CASSYGRDHGELFF.

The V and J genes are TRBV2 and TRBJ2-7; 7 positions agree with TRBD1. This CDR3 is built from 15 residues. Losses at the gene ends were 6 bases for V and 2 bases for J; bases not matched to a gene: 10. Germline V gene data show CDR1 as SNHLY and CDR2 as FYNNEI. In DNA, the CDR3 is TGTGCCAGCAGAGGCGCTCCGGACAGGCCCTACGAGCAGTACTTC. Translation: CASRGAPDRPYEQYF. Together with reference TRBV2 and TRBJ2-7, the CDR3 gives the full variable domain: EPEVTQTPSHQVTQMGQEVILRCVPISNHLYFYWYRQILGQKVEFLVSFYNNEISEKSEIFDDQFSVERPDGSNFTLKIRSTKLEDSAMYFCASRGAPDRPYEQYFGPGTRLTVT.

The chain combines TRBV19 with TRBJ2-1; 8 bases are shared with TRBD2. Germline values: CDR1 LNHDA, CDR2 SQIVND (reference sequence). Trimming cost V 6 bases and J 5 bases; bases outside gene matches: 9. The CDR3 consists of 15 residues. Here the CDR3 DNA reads TGTGCCAGTAGCGAGACTAGCGCAGGGAACAATGAGCAGTTCTTC. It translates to CASSETSAGNNEQFF.

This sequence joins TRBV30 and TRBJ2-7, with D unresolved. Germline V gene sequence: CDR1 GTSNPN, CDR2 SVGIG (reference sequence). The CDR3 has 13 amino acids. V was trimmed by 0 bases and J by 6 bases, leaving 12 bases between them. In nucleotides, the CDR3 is TGTGCCTGGAGTGTCGGTACCCGCTCCGAGCAGTACGTC. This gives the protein CAWSVGTRSEQYV.

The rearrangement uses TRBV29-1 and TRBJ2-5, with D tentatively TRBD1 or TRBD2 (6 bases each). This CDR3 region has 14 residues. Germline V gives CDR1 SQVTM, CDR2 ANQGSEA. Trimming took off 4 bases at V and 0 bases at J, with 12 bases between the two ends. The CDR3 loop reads CSVGRGVHQETQYF. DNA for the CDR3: TGCAGCGTTGGAAGGGGGGTTCACCAAGAGACCCAGTACTTC.

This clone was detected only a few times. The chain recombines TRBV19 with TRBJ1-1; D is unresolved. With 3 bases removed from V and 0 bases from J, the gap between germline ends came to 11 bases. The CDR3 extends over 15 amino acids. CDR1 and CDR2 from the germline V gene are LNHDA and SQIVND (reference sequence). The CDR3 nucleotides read TGTGCCAGTAGTATTAGCGGCAGTATGAACACTGAAGCTTTCTTT. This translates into CASSISGSMNTEAFF.

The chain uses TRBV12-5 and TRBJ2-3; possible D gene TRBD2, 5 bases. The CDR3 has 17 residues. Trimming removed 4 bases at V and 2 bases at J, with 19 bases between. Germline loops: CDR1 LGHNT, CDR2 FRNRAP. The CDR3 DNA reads TGTGCTAGTGGTTCGGGTTTGGGCGGGCATGTCACAGATACGCAGTATTTT. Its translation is CASGSGLGGHVTDTQYF.

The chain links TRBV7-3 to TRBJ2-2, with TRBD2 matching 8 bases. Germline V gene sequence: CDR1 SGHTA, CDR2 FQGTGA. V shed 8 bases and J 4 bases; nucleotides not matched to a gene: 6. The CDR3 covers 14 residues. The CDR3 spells CASGTGTSTGELFF. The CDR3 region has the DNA TGTGCCAGCGGTACCGGGACTAGCACCGGGGAGCTGTTTTTT.

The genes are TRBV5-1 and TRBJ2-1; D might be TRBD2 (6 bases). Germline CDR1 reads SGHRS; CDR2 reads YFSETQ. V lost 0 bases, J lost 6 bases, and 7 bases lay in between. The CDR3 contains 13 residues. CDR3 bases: TGCGCCAGCAGCTTGGCCGGGGGCAATGAGCAGTTCTTC. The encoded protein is CASSLAGGNEQFF.